The rows below give T cell receptor beta chains drawn from one sample of a study of blood T cell repertoires in COVID-19. Clones were read by immunoSEQ multiplex PCR, and TCRdb kept only the in-frame ones, dropping some. This repertoire shows around 140,000 clones, more than 60% found once; its top ten account for approximately 2%. Material: peripheral blood. These receptors were obtained from a woman aged 70 to 79 with acute or convalescent COVID-19. Each CDR3 is given with its conserved first and last residue. D genes are given only for firm matches. Not all rows give a size; the values are once, few, many and, for expanded clones, a class.

v_gene: TRBV28; d_gene: TRBD1; j_gene: TRBJ2-1; abundance: .; CDR3nt: TGTGCCAGCAGTTTCCGGGACAGCTCCTACAATGAGCAGTTCTTC; CDR3aa: CASSFRDSSYNEQFF
v_gene: TRBV28; d_gene: TRBD2; j_gene: TRBJ2-3; abundance: .; CDR3nt: TGTGCCAGCAGTTCCCTATGGACTAGCGGGACTTCCACAGATACGCAGTATTTT; CDR3aa: CASSSLWTSGTSTDTQYF
v_gene: TRBV3-1/TRBV3-2; d_gene: .; j_gene: TRBJ1-1; abundance: few; CDR3nt: TGTGCCAGCAGCCCAGGGAAGGGGGTGAACACTGAAGCTTTCTTT; CDR3aa: CASSPGKGVNTEAFF
v_gene: TRBV9; d_gene: .; j_gene: TRBJ2-7; abundance: .; CDR3nt: TGTGCCAGCAGCGTTACAGGGATCTCCTACGAGCAGTACTTC; CDR3aa: CASSVTGISYEQYF
v_gene: TRBV2; d_gene: TRBD1; j_gene: TRBJ1-5; abundance: .; CDR3nt: TGTGCCAGCAGGGACAGGTCCCGAAATCAGCCCCAGCATTTT; CDR3aa: CASRDRSRNQPQHF
v_gene: TRBV5-6; d_gene: .; j_gene: TRBJ1-5; abundance: .; CDR3nt: TGTGCCAGCAGCTTGTCCTTTGCCGGGGAGGGCAATCAGCCCCAGCATTTT; CDR3aa: CASSLSFAGEGNQPQHF
v_gene: TRBV9; d_gene: .; j_gene: TRBJ2-1; abundance: .; CDR3nt: TGTGCCAGCAGCGTTCAGGTGGCCGATTACAATGAGCAGTTCTTC; CDR3aa: CASSVQVADYNEQFF
v_gene: TRBV27; d_gene: TRBD1; j_gene: TRBJ2-7; abundance: .; CDR3nt: TGTGCCAGCAGTTCAGGGACAGACATAACCTACGAGCAGTACTTC; CDR3aa: CASSSGTDITYEQYF
v_gene: TRBV19; d_gene: .; j_gene: TRBJ2-1; abundance: once; CDR3nt: TGTGCCAGTAGTATGGGGCCTGAGCAGTTCTTC; CDR3aa: CASSMGPEQFF
v_gene: TRBV4-1; d_gene: TRBD2; j_gene: TRBJ2-1; abundance: .; CDR3nt: TGCGCCAGCAGCCAAGATCGCGGGGGGGTAAACAATGAGCAGTTCTTC; CDR3aa: CASSQDRGGVNNEQFF
v_gene: TRBV19; d_gene: .; j_gene: TRBJ1-4; abundance: .; CDR3nt: TGTGCCAGTAGTATAAGGAGGCAGGGGAATGAAAAACTGTTTTTT; CDR3aa: CASSIRRQGNEKLFF